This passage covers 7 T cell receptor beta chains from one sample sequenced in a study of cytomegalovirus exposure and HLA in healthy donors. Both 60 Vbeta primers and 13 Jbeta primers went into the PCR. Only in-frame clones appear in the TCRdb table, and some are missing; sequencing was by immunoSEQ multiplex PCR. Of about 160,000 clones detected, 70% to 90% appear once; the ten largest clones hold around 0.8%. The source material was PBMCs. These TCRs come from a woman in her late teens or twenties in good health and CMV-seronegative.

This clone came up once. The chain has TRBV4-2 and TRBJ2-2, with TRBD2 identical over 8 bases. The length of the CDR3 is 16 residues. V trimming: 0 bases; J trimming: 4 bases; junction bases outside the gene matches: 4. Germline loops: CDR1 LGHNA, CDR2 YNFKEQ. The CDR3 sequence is CASSQESGRATGELFF. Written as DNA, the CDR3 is TGTGCCAGCAGCCAAGAATCCGGGAGGGCCACCGGGGAGCTGTTTTTT.

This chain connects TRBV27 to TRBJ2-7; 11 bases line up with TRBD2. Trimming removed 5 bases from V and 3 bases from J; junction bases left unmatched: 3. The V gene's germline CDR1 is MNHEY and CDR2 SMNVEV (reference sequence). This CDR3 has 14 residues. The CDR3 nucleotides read TGTGCCAGCAGTGTAGCGGGAGGGTTCTACGAGCAGTACTTC. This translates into CASSVAGGFYEQYF.

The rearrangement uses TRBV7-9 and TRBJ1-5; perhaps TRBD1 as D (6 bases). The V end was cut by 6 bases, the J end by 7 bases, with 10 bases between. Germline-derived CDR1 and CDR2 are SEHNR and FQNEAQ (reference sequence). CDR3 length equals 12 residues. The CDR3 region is CASSRGGQPQHF. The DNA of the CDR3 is TGTGCCAGCAGTAGGGGGGGCCAGCCCCAGCATTTT.

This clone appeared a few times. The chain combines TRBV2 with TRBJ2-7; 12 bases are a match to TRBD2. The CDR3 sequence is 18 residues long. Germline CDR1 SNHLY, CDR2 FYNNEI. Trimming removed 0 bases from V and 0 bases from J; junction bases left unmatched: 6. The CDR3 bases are TGTGCCAGCAGTGAAGCTAGGACTAGCGGGACAAGCTCCTACGAGCAGTACTTC. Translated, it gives CASSEARTSGTSSYEQYF.

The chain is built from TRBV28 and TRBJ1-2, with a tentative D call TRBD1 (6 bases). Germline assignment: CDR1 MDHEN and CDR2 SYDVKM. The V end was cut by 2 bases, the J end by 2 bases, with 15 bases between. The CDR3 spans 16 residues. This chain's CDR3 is CASSLTGAGGNYGYTF. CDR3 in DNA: TGTGCCAGCAGTTTAACGGGGGCGGGGGGAAACTATGGCTACACCTTC.

The CDR3 nucleotides read TGTGCCAGCAGACTAGTTGGCGCCAACGGGGAGCTGTTTTTT. This encodes CASRLVGANGELFF. The chain has TRBV7-8 and TRBJ2-2; the D gene is possibly TRBD2 (5 bases). The length of the CDR3 is 14 residues. The V gene's germline CDR1 is SGHVS and CDR2 FQNEAQ. Between the trimmed V and J ends, which lost 6 bases and 7 bases, there was a span of 15 bases. Based on the CDR3 plus reference TRBV7-8 and TRBJ2-2, the full variable domain is GAGVSQSPRYKVAKRGQDVALRCDPISGHVSLFWYQQALGQGPEFLTYFQNEAQLDKSGLPSDRFFAERPEGSVSTLKIQRTQQEDSAVYLCASRLVGANGELFFGEGSRLTVL.

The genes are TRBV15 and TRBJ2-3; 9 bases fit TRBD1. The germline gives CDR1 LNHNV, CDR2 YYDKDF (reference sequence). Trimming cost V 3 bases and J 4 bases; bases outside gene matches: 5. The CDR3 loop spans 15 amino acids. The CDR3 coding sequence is TGTGCCACCAGCAGGGGACAGGGTAATTCAGATACGCAGTATTTT. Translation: CATSRGQGNSDTQYF.